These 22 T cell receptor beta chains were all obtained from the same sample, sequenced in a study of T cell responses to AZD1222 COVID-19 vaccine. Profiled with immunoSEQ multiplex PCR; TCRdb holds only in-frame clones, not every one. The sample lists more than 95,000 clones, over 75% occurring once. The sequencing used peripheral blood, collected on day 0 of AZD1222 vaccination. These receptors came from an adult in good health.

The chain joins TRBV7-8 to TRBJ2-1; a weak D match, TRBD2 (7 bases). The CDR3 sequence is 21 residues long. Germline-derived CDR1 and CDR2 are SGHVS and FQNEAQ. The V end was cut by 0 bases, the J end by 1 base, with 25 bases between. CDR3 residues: CASSLALFPKRGGASYNEQFF. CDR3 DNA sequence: TGTGCCAGCAGCTTAGCGCTATTCCCTAAGCGTGGGGGGGCATCCTACAATGAGCAGTTCTTC.

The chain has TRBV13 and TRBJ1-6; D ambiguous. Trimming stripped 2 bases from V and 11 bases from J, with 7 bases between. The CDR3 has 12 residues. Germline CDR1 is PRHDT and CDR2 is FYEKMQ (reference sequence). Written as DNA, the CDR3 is TGTGCCAGCAGCTTAAATGGTACACCCCTCCACTTT. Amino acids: CASSLNGTPLHF.

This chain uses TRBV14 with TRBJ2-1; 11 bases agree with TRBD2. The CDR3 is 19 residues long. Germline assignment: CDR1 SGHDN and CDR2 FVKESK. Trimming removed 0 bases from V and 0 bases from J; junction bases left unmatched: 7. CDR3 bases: TGTGCCAGCAGCCAAGATATTCCTAGCGGGGGGAGCTCCTACAATGAGCAGTTCTTC. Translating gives CASSQDIPSGGSSYNEQFF. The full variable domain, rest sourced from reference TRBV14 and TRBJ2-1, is EAGVTQFPSHSVIEKGQTVTLRCDPISGHDNLYWYRRVMGKEIKFLLHFVKESKQDESGMPNNRFLAERTGGTYSTLKVQPAELEDSGVYFCASSQDIPSGGSSYNEQFFGPGTRLTVL.

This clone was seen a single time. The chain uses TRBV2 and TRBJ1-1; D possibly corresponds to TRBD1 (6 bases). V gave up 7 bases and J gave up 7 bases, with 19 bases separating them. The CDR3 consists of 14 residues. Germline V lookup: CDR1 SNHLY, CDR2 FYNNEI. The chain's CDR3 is CASTMAGPGVEAFF. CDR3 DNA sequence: TGTGCCAGCACTATGGCAGGGCCAGGGGTTGAAGCTTTCTTT. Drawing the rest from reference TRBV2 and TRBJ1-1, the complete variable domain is EPEVTQTPSHQVTQMGQEVILRCVPISNHLYFYWYRQILGQKVEFLVSFYNNEISEKSEIFDDQFSVERPDGSNFTLKIRSTKLEDSAMYFCASTMAGPGVEAFFGQGTRLTVV.

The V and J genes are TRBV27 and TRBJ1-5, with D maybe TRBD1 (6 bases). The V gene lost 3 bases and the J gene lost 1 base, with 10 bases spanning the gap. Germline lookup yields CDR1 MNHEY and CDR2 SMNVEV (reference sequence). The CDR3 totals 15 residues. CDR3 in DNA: TGTGCCAGCAGTTTTGGGAGGGGGAGCAATCAGCCCCAGCATTTT. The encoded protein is CASSFGRGSNQPQHF.

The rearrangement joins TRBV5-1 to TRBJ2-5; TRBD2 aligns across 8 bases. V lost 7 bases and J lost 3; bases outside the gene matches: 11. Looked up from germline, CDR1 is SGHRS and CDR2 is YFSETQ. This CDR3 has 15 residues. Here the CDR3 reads CASLGGGGTEETQYF. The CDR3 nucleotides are TGCGCCAGCCTAGGTGGCGGGGGGACTGAAGAGACCCAGTACTTC.

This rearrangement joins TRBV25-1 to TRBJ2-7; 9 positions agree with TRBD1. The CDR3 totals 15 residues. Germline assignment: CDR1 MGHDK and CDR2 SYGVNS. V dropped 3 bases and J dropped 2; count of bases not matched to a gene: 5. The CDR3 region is CASSDPGQGAYEQYF. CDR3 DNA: TGTGCCAGCAGTGATCCGGGACAGGGTGCCTACGAGCAGTACTTC.

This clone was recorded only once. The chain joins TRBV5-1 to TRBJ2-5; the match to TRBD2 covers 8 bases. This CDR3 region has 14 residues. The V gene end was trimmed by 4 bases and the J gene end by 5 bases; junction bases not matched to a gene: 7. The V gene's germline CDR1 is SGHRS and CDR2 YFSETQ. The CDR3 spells CASSPRGGVETQYF. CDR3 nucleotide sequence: TGCGCCAGCAGCCCCCGGGGGGGGGTTGAGACCCAGTACTTC.

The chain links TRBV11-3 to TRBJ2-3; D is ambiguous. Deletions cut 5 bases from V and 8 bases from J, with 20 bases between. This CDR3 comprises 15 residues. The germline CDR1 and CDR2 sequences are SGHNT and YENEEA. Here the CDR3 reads CASSTPGRLRATQYF. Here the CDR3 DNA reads TGTGCCAGCAGCACACCCGGACGGCTCCGTGCTACGCAGTATTTT.

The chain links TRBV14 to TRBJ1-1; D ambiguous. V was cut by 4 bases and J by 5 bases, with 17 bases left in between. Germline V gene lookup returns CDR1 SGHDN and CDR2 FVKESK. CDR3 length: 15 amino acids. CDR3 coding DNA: TGTGCCAGCAGCCTCCTTATTCTGCAGGAGACTGAAGCTTTCTTT. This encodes CASSLLILQETEAFF.

The chain's CDR3 is CASSIGAGYQPQHF. In nucleotides, the CDR3 is TGTGCCAGTAGTATAGGGGCGGGGTATCAGCCCCAGCATTTT. V gene TRBV19 combines with J gene TRBJ1-5; no firm D call. Trimming removed 1 base at V and 5 bases at J, with 9 bases between. CDR1 is LNHDA and CDR2 is SQIVND in the germline V gene (reference sequence). The CDR3 runs to 14 residues.

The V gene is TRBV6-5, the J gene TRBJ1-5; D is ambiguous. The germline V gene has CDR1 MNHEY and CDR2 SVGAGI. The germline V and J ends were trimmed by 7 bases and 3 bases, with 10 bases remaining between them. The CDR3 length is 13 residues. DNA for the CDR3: TGTGCCAGCACGCAGGCCCCCAATCAGCCCCAGCATTTT. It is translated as CASTQAPNQPQHF.

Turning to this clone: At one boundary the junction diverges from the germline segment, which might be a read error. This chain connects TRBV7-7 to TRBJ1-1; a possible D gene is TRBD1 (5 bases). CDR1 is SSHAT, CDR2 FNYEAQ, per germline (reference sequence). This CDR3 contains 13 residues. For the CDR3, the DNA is TGTGCTAGCAGTCTTGACAGGAACACTGAAGCTTTCTTT. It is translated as CASSLDRNTEAFF.

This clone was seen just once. The CDR3 bases are TGTGCCATCGCAGGGGGGGACTATGGCTACACCTTC. Residues: CAIAGGDYGYTF. This rearrangement joins TRBV10-3 to TRBJ1-2; 7 nucleotides align to TRBD1. Germline V gene data show CDR1 as ENHRY and CDR2 as SYGVKD. CDR3 length: 12 amino acids. With V trimmed by 8 bases and J by 3 bases, 3 bases remained unmatched.

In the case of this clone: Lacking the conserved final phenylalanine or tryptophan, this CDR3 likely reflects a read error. The CDR3 DNA sequence: TGTGCCAGCAGTCCTGACAGGGCCGGGAATTCACCCCTCCACCTT. Translating it yields CASSPDRAGNSPLHL. The V gene is TRBV2, the J gene TRBJ1-6, with TRBD1 identical over 7 bases. The CDR3 runs to 15 residues. The V gene's germline CDR1 is SNHLY and CDR2 FYNNEI. Losses at the gene ends were 5 bases for V and 7 bases for J; bases not matched to a gene: 8.

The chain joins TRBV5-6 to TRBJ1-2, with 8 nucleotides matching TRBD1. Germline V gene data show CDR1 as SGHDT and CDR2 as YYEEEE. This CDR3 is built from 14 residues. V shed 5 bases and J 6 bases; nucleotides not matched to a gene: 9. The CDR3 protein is CASRPGQATHGYTF. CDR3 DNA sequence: TGTGCCAGCAGGCCGGGACAGGCTACCCATGGCTACACCTTC.

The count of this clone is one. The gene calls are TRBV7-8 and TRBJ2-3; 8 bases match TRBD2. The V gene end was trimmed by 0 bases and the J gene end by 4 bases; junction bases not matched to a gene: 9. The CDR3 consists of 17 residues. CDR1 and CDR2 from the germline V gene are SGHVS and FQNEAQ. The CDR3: CASSLAPSRGGPDTQYF. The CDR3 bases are TGTGCCAGCAGCTTAGCGCCCAGCCGGGGGGGCCCAGATACGCAGTATTTT.

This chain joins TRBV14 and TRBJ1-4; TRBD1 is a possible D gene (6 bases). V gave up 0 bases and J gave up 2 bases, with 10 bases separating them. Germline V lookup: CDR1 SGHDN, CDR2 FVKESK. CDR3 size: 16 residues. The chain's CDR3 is CASSQETGLTNEKLFF. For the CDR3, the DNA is TGTGCCAGCAGCCAAGAAACAGGGCTTACTAATGAAAAACTGTTTTTT.

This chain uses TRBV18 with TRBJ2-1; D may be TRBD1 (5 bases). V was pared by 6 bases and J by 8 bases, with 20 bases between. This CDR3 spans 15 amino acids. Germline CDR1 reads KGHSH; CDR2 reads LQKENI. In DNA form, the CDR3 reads TGTGCCAGCTCCCCAGGGTCCATGAGTTGGGATGAGCAGTTCTTC. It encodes CASSPGSMSWDEQFF.

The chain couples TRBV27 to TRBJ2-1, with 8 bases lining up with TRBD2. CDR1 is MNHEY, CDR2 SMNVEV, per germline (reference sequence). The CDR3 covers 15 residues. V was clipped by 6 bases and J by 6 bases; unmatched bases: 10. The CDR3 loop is CASSPGTSAGNEQFF. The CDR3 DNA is TGTGCCAGCAGCCCCGGGACTAGTGCGGGCAATGAGCAGTTCTTC.

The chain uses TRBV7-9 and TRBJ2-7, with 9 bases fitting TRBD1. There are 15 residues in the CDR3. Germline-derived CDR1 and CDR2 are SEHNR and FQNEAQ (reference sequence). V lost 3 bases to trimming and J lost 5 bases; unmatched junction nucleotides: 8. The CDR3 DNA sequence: TGTGCCAGCAGCTTCGCCGGGACAGGGCTGGACGAGCAGTACTTC. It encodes CASSFAGTGLDEQYF.

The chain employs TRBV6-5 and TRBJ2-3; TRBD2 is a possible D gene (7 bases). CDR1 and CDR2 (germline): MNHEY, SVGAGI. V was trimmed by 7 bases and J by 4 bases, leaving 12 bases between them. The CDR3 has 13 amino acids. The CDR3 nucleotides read TGTGCCAGCAAACTAGGGGGGGCAGATACGCAGTATTTT. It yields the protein CASKLGGADTQYF.